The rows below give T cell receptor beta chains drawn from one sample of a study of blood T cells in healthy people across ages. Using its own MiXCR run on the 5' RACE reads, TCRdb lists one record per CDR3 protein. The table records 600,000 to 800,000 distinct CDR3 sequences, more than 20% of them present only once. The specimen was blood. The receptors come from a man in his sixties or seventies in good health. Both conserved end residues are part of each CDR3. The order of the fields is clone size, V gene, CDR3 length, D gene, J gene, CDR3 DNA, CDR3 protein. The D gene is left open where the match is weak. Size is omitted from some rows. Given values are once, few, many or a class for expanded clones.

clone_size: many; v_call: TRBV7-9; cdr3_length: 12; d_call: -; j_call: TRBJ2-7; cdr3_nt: TGTGCCAGCTCACTCGGGGCGTACGAGCAGTACTTC; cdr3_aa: CASSLGAYEQYF
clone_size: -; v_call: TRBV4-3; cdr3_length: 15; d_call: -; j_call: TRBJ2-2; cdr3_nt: TGCGCCAGCAGCCAAGATCCCAGGGCGCACGGGGAGCTGTTTTTT; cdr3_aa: CASSQDPRAHGELFF
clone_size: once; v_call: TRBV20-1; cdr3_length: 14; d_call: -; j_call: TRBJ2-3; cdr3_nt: TGCAGTGCTAGATCAAAATGGTACACAGATACGCAGTATTTT; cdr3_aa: CSARSKWYTDTQYF
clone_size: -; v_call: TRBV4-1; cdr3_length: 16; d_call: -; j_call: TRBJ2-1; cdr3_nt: TGCGCCAGCAGCCAAGAAGGGCGGACGGACTACAATGAGCAGTTCTTC; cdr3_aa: CASSQEGRTDYNEQFF
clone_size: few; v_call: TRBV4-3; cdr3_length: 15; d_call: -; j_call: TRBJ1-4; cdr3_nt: TGCGCCAGCAGCCAAGATTGGGCAACTAATGAAAAACTGTTTTTT; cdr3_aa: CASSQDWATNEKLFF
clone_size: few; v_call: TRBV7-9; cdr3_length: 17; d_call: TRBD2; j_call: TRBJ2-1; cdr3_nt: TGTGCCAGCAGCTCCTCCGGGGGTAGCGGGTGGTACAATGAGCAGTTCTTC; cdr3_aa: CASSSSGGSGWYNEQFF
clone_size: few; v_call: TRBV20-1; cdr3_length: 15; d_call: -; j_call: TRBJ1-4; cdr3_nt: TGCAGTGCTAGAGCCCGACAGGCAACTAATGAAAAACTGTTTTTT; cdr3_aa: CSARARQATNEKLFF
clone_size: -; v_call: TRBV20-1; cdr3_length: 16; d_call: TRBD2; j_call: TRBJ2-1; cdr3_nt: TGCAGTGCTAGAGTCCCGGTGGCTAGCGGGAGGTCGCGCCTGTTCTTC; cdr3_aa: CSARVPVASGRSRLFF
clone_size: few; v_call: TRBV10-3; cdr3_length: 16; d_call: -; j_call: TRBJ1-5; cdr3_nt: TGTGCCATCAGTGAAAGTAGGGGGTCGGAGCGCCAGCCCCAGCATTTT; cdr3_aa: CAISESRGSERQPQHF
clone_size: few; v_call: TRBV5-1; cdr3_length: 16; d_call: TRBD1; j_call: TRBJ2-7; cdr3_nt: TGCGCCAGCAGCTTGCTCTCGGGACAGGGGGGGTACGAGCAGTACTTC; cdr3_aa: CASSLLSGQGGYEQYF
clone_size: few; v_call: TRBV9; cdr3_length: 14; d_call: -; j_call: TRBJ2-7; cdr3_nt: TGTGCCAGCAGCGTAGGAGAACAGCTTAGCGAGCAGTACTTC; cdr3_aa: CASSVGEQLSEQYF